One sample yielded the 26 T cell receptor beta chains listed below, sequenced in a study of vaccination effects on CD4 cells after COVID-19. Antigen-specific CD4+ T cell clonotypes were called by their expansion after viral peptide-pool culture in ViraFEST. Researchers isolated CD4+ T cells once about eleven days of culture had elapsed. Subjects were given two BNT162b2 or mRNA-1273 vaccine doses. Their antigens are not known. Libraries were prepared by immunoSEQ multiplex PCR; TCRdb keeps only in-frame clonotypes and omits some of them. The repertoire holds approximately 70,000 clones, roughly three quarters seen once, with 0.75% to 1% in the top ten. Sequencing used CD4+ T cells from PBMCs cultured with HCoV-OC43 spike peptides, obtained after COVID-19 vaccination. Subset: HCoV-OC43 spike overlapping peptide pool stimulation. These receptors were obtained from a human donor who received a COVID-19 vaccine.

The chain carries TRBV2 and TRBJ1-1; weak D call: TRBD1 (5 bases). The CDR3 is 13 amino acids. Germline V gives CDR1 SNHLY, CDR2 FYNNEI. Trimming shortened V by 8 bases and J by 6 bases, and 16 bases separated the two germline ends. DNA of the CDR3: TGTGCCAGCTCTAAAACGGGGGAAGCTGAAGCTTTCTTT. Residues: CASSKTGEAEAFF.

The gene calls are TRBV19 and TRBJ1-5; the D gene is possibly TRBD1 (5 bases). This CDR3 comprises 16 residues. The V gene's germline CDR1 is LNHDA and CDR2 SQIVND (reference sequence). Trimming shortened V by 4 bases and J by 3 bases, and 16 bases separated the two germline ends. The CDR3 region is CASSTLSRGNNQPQHF. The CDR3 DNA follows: TGTGCCAGTAGTACGCTCTCCCGGGGGAACAATCAGCCCCAGCATTTT.

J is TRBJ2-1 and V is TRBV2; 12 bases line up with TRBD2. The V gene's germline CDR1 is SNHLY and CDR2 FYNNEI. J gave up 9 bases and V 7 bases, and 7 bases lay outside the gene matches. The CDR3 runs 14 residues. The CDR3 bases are TGTGCCAGCAAGACGACTAGCGGGGGTCCTGAGCAGTTCTTC. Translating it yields CASKTTSGGPEQFF.

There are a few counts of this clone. CDR3: CASSLMAGDQPQHF. In DNA, the CDR3 is TGCGCCAGCAGCTTGATGGCAGGGGATCAGCCCCAGCATTTT. The chain couples TRBV5-1 to TRBJ1-5; D is possibly TRBD1 (6 bases). Germline CDR1 and CDR2: SGHRS and YFSETQ. The CDR3 has 14 amino acids. V dropped 1 base and J dropped 5 bases, with 10 bases sitting between them.

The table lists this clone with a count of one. The CDR3 is CASSVQGPEAFF. The CDR3 region has the DNA TGTGCCAGCAGCGTACAGGGCCCTGAAGCTTTCTTT. The chain employs TRBV7-9 and TRBJ1-1; TRBD1 is a possible D gene (6 bases). V was pared by 5 bases and J by 6 bases, with 10 bases between. CDR3 length: 12 amino acids. CDR1 is SEHNR, CDR2 FQNEAQ, per germline (reference sequence).

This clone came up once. CDR3 residues: CASSPPRGGGAGDTQYF. CDR3 bases: TGTGCCAGCTCACCACCCAGGGGCGGGGGGGCCGGAGATACGCAGTATTTT. The chain couples TRBV18 to TRBJ2-3; 9 nucleotides align to TRBD2. From germline, CDR1 is KGHSH and CDR2 LQKENI. V lost 0 bases and J lost 5; bases outside the gene matches: 9. This CDR3 is built from 17 residues.

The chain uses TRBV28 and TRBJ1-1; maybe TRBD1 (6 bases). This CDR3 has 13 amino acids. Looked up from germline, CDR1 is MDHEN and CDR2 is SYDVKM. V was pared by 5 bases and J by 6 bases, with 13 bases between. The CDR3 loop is CASSTPQGSEAFF. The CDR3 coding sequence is TGTGCCAGCAGTACTCCCCAGGGGTCTGAAGCTTTCTTT.

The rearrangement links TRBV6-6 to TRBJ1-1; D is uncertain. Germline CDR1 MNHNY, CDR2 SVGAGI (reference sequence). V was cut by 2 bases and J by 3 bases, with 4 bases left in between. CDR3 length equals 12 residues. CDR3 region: CASSYRDTEAFF. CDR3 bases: TGTGCCAGCAGTTACAGGGACACTGAAGCTTTCTTT.

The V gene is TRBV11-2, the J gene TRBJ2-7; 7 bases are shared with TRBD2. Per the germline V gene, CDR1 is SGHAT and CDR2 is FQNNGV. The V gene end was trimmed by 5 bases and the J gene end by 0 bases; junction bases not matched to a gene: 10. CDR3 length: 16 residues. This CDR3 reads CASSLFSGVPSYEQYV. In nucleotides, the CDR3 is TGTGCCAGCAGCCTCTTCAGCGGGGTTCCCTCCTACGAGCAGTACGTC.

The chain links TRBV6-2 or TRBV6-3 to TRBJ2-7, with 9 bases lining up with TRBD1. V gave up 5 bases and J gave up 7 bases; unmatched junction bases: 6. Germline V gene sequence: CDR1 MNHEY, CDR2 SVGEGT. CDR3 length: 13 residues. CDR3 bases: TGTGCCAGCAGTCCCATCGGACAGGGGGAGCAGTACGTC. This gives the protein CASSPIGQGEQYV.

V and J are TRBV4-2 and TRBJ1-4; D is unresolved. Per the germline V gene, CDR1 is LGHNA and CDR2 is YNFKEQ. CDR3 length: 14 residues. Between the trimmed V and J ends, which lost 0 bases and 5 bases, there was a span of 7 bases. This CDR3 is CASSQDRGNEKLFF. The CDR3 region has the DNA TGTGCCAGCAGCCAAGACAGAGGGAATGAAAAACTGTTTTTT.

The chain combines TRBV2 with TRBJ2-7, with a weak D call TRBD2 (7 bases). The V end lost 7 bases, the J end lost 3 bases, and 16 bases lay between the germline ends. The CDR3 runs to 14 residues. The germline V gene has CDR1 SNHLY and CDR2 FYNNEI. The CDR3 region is CASTFGGQIYEQYV. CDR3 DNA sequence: TGTGCCAGCACCTTCGGGGGGCAGATCTACGAGCAGTACGTC.

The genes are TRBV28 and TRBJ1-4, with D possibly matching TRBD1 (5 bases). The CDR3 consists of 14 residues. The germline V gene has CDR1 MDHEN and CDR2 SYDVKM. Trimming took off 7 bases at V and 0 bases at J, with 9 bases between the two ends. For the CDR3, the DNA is TGTGCCAGCATCGGGACTGCAACTAATGAAAAACTGTTTTTT. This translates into CASIGTATNEKLFF. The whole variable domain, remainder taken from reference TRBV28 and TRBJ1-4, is DVKVTQSSRYLVKRTGEKVFLECVQDMDHENMFWYRQDPGLGLRLIYFSYDVKMKEKGDIPEGYSVSREKKERFSLILESASTNQTSMYLCASIGTATNEKLFFGSGTQLSVL.

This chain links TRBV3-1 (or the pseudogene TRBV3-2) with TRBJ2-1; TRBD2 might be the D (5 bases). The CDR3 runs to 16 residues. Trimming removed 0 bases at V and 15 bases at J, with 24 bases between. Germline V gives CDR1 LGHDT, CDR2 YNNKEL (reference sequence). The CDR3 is CASSQEKEITYSSGFF. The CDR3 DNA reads TGTGCCAGCAGCCAAGAGAAAGAGATCACTTACTCAAGCGGGTTCTTC.

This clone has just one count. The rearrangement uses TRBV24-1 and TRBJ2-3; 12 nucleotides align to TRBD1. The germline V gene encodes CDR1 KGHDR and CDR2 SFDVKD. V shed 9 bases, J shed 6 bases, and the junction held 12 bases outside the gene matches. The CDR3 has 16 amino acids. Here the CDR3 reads CATRGTGGEGWDTQYF. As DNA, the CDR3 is TGTGCCACCCGCGGGACAGGGGGCGAGGGGTGGGATACGCAGTATTTT.

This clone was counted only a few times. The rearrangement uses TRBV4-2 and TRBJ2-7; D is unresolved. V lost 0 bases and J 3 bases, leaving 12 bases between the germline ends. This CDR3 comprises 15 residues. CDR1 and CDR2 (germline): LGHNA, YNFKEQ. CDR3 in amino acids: CASSQDRTPGYEQYV. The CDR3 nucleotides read TGTGCCAGCAGCCAAGACCGTACTCCCGGCTACGAGCAGTACGTC.

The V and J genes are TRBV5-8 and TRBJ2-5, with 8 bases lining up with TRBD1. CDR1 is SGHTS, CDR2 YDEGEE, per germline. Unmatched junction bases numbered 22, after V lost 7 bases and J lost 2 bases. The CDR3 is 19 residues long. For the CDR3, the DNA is TGTGCCAGCCCCTTGGGGCATTTCCTGGACAGGGATGTACAAGAGACCCAGTACTTC. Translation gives CASPLGHFLDRDVQETQYF.

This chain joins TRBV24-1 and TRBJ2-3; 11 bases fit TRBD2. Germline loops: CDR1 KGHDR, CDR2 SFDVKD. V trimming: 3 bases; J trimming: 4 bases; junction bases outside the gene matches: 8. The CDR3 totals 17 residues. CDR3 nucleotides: TGTGCCACCAGTGATACTAGCGGGGGCCCCTCGGCAGATACGCAGTATTTT. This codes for CATSDTSGGPSADTQYF.

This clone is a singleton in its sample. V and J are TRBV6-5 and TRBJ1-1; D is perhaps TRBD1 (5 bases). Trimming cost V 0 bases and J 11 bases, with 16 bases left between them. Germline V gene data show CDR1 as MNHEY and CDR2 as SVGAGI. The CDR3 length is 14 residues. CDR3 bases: TGTGCCAGCAGTTACTCGACAGAAAGCCTGAAGGCTTTCTTT. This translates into CASSYSTESLKAFF.

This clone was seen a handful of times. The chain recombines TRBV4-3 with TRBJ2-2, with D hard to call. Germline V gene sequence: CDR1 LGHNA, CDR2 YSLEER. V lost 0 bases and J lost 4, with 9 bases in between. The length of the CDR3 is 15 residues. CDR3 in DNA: TGCGCCAGCAGCCAAGAGTACGGCAGCACCGGGGAGCTGTTTTTT. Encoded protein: CASSQEYGSTGELFF.

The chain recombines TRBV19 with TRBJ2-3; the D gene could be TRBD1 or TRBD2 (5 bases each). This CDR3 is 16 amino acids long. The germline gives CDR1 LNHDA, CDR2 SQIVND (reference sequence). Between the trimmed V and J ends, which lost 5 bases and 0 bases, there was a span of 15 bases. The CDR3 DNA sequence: TGTGCCAGTAGTGACGGCCGGGGCCCTAGCACAGATACGCAGTATTTT. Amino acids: CASSDGRGPSTDTQYF.

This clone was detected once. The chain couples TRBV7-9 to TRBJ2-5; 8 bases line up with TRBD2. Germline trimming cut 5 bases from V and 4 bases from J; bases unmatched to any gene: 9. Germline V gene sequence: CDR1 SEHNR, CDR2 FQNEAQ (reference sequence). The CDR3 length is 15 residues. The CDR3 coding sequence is TGTGCCAGCAGCCAGTGGGACGGGAGGGGAGAGACCCAGTACTTC. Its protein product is CASSQWDGRGETQYF.

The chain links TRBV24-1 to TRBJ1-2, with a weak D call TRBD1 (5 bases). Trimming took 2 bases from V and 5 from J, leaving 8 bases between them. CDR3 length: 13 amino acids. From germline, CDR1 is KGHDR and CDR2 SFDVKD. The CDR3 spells CATSDSGLYGYTF. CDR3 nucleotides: TGTGCCACCAGTGATTCAGGGTTGTATGGCTACACCTTC.

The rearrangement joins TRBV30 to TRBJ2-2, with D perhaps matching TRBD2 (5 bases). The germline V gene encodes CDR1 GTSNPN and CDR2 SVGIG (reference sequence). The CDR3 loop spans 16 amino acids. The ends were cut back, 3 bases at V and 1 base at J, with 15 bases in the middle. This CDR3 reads CAWSAGRTLNTGELFF. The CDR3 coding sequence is TGTGCCTGGAGCGCGGGCCGTACCTTGAACACCGGGGAGCTGTTTTTT.

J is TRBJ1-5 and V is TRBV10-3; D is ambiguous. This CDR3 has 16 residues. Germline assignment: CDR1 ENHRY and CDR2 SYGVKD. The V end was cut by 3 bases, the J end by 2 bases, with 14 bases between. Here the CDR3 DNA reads TGTGCCATCAGTGACTTTGCGGGGTACGGCAATCAGCCCCAGCATTTT. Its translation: CAISDFAGYGNQPQHF.

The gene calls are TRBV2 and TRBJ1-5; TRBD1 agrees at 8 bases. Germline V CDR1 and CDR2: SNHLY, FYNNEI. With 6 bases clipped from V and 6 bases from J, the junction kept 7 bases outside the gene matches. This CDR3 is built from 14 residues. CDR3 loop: CASSTGGQIQPQHF. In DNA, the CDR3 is TGTGCCAGCAGCACAGGGGGGCAGATTCAGCCCCAGCATTTT.